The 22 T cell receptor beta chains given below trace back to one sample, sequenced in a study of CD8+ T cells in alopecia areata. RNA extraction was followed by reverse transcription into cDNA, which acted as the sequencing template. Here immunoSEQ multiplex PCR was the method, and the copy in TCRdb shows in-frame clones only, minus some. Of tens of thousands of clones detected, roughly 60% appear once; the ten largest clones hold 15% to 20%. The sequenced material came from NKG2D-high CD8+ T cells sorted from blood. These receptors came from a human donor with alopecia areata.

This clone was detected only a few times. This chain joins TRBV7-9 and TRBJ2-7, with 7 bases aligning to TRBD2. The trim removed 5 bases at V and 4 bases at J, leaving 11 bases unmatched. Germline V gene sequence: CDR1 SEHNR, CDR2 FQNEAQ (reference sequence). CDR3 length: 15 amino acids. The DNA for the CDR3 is TGTGCCAGCAGCCCCCGAGGGGACTATGTATACGAGCAGTACTTC. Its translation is CASSPRGDYVYEQYF.

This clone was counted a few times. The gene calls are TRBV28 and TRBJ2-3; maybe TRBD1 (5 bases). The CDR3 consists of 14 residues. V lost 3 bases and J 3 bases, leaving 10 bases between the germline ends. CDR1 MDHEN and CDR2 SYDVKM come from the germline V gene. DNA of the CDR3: TGTGCCAGCAGTTTTCTTCAGGGAACAGATACGCAGTATTTT. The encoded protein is CASSFLQGTDTQYF.

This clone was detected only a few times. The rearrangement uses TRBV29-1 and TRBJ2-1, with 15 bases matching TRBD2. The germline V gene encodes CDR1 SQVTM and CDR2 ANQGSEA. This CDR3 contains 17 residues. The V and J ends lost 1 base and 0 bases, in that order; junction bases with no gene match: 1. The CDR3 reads CSVEGTSGRASYNEQFF. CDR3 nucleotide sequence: TGCAGCGTTGAAGGGACTAGCGGGAGGGCCTCCTACAATGAGCAGTTCTTC.

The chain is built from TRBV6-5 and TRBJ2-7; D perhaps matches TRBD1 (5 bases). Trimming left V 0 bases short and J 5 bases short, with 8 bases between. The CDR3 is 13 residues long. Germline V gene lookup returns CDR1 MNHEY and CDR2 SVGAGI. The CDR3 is CASSYSYRNEQYF. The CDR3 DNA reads TGTGCCAGCAGTTACTCATACAGGAACGAGCAGTACTTC.

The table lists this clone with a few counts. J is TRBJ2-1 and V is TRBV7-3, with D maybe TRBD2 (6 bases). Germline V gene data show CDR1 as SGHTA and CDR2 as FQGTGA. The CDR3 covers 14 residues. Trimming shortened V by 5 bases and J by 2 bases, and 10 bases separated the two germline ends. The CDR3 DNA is TGTGCCAGCAGCCTGGGGACTGCCTACAATGAGCAGTTCTTC. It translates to CASSLGTAYNEQFF.

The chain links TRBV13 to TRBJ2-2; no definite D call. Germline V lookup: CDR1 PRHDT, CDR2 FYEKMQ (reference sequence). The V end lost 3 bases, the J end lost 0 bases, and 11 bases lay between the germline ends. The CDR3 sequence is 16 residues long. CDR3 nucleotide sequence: TGTGCCAGCAGCTTCCGACCCGCACCGAACACCGGGGAGCTGTTTTTT. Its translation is CASSFRPAPNTGELFF.

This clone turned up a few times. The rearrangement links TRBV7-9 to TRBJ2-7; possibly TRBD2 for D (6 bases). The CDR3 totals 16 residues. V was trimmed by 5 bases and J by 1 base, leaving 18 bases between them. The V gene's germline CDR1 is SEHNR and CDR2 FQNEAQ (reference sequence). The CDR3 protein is CASSTFAGQKSYEQYF. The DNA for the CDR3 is TGTGCCAGCAGCACCTTCGCGGGGCAAAAATCCTACGAGCAGTACTTC.

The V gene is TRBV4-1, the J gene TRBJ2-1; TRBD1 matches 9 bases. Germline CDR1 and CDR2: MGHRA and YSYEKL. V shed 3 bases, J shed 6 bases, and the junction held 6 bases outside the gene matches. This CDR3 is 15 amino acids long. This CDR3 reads CASSHGQGRINEQFF. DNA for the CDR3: TGCGCCAGCAGCCACGGACAGGGGAGAATCAATGAGCAGTTCTTC.

CDR3 nucleotides: TGTGCCAGCAGCCGCCAAAGGACAATTGACCAAGAGACCCAGTACTTC. Protein product: CASSRQRTIDQETQYF. The rearrangement uses TRBV14 and TRBJ2-5; D is perhaps TRBD1 (5 bases). The V end was cut by 4 bases, the J end by 0 bases, with 15 bases between. This CDR3 has 16 amino acids. Germline values: CDR1 SGHDN, CDR2 FVKESK.

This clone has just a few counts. The DNA of the CDR3 is TGTGCCAGCAGCTTAGAGGACAACGAGCAGTACTTC. This encodes CASSLEDNEQYF. The gene calls are TRBV13 and TRBJ2-7; maybe TRBD1 (5 bases). This CDR3 contains 12 residues. From germline, CDR1 is PRHDT and CDR2 FYEKMQ (reference sequence). Trimming took off 1 base at V and 5 bases at J, with 6 bases between the two ends.

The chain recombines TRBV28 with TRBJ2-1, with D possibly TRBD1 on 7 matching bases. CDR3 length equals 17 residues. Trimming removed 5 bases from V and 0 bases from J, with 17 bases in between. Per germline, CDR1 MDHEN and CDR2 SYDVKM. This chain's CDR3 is CASSRPGQTSSYNEQFF. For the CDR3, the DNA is TGTGCCAGCAGTCGTCCGGGACAGACTAGCTCCTACAATGAGCAGTTCTTC.

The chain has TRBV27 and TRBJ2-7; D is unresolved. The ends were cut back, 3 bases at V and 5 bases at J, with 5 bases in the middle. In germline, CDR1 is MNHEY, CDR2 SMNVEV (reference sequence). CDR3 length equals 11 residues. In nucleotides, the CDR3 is TGTGCCAGCAGTTTGGGAAACGAGCAGTACTTC. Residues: CASSLGNEQYF.

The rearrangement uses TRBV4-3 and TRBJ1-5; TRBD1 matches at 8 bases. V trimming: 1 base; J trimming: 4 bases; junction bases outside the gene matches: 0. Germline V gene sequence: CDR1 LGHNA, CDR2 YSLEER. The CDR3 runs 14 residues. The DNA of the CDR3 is TGCGCCAGCAGCCAAGGACAGGGGAATCAGCCCCAGCATTTT. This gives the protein CASSQGQGNQPQHF.

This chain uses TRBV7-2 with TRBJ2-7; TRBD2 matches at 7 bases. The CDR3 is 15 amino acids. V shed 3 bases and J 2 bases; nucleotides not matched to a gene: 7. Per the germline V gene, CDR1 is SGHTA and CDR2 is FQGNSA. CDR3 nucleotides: TGTGCCAGCAGCTTCATAGCGGGCAAGACCTACGAGCAGTACTTC. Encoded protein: CASSFIAGKTYEQYF.

The CDR3 region has the DNA TGTGCCAGCAGTTTGAGTGGGGGGCTCCAGCCCCAGCATTTT. Its protein product is CASSLSGGLQPQHF. The rearrangement joins TRBV27 to TRBJ1-5, with D possibly being TRBD1 (6 bases). The germline V and J ends were trimmed by 3 bases and 7 bases, with 13 bases remaining between them. CDR3 length equals 14 residues. Germline values: CDR1 MNHEY, CDR2 SMNVEV (reference sequence).

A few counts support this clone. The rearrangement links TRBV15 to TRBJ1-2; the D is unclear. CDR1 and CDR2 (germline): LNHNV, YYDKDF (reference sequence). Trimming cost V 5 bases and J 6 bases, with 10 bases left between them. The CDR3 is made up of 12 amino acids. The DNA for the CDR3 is TGTGCCACCAGCGGGCCGACGGATGGCTACACCTTC. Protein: CATSGPTDGYTF. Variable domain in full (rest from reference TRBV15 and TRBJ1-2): DAMVIQNPRYQVTQFGKPVTLSCSQTLNHNVMYWYQQKSSQAPKLLFHYYDKDFNNEADTPDNFQSRRPNTSFCFLDIRSPGLGDTAMYLCATSGPTDGYTFGSGTRLTVV.

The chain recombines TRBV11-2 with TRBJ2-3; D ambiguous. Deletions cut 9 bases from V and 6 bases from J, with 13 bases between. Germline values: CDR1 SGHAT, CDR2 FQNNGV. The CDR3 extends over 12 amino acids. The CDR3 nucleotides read TGTGCCAGTAGCAGTCGGGCGGATACGCAGTATTTT. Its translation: CASSSRADTQYF.

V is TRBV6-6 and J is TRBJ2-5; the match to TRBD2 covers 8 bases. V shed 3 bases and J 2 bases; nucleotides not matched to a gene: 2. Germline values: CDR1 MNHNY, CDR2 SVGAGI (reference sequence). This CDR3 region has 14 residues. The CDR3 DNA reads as TGTGCCAGCAGTTATACTAGCGGACAAGAGACCCAGTACTTC. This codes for CASSYTSGQETQYF.

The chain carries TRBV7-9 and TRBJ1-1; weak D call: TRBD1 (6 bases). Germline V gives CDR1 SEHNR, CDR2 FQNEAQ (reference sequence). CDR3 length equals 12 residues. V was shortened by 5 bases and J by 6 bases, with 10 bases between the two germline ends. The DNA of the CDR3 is TGTGCCAGCAGCCTAACAGGGTCTGAAGCTTTCTTT. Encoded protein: CASSLTGSEAFF.

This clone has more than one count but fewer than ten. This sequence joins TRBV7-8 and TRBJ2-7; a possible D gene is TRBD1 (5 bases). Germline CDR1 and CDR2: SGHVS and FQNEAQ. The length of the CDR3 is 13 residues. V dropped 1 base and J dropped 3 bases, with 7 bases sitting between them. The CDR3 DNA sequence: TGTGCCAGCAGCTTAGAGGGGTACTACGAGCAGTACTTC. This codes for CASSLEGYYEQYF.

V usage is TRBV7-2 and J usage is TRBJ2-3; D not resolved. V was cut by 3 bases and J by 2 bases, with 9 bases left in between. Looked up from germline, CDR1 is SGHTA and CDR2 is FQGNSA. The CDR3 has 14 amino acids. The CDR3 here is CASSFRVHTDTQYF. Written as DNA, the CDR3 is TGTGCCAGCAGCTTCCGTGTCCACACAGATACGCAGTATTTT.

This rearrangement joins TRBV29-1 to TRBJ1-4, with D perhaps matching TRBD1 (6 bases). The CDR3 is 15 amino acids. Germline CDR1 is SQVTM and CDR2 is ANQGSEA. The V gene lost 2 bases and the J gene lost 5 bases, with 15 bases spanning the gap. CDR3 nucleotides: TGCAGCGTTGAATGGTCGGACAGTGCGAATGAAAAACTGTTTTTT. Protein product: CSVEWSDSANEKLFF.